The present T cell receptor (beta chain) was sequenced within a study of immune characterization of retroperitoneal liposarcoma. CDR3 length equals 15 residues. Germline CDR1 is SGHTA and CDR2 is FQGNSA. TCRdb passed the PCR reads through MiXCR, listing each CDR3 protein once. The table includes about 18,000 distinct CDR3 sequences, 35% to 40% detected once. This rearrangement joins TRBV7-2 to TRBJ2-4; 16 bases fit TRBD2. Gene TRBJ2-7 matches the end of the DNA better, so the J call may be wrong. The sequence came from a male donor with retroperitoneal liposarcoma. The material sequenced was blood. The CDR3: CASSGGTSGRAEQYF. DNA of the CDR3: TGTGCCAGCAGCGGAGGGACTAGCGGGAGGGCCGAGCAGTACTTC.